The clone carrying this TCR beta chain was seen more than once but under ten times. What it binds is not known. The data stem from a study of CD8+ T cells in alopecia areata. Study outcomes and limitations: Alphabeta T cells residing in normal skin are also sequenced in scalp samples. In scalp, tofacitinib significantly decreased clonality and expanded CD8+ clones among the top 100.

Treatment given: oral pan-JAK inhibitor, 5-10 mg twice daily. T lymphocytes (CD4+ and CD8+) were sorted from PBMCs. Extracted RNA was reverse transcribed, and the resulting cDNA served as sequencing template. This table comes from immunoSEQ multiplex PCR, and its TCRdb copy is limited to in-frame clones, with some not included. The table has fewer than 250,000 clones, 64% seen once; the top ten hold around 4.3%. Germline V gene sequence: CDR1 SQVTM, CDR2 ANQGSEA. V shed 8 bases, J shed 3 bases, and the junction held 3 bases outside the gene matches. This CDR3 is 12 amino acids long. This sequence originates from a human donor with alopecia areata. The source material was CD4+ T cells sorted from blood, sampled at week 4, from a patient treated with tofacitinib. The rearrangement uses TRBV29-1 and TRBJ2-5; 10 positions agree with TRBD1. Here the CDR3 DNA reads TGCAGCTATGGACAGGGGGAAGAGACCCAGTACTTC. Protein sequence: CSYGQGEETQYF.